Sequencing of this T cell receptor beta chain was carried out in a study of human T cells and chemical hapten exposure. This clonotype was seen a few times. Noted time point: patch test 2, 6 weeks after DPC sensitization. Treatment in this sample: therapeutic diphenylcyclopropenone sensitization with weekly scalp DPC. Trimming removed 4 bases from V and 7 bases from J; junction bases left unmatched: 15. The CDR3 has 16 residues. Germline values: CDR1 PRHDT, CDR2 FYEKMQ (reference sequence). TCRdb used MiXCR to reprocess the RACE reads, holding one entry per CDR3 protein. The repertoire holds about 380,000 distinct CDR3 sequences, with nearly 6.5% as singletons.

The TCR originated in a woman aged 18-29 years with alopecia areata. Some clones in this sample may be carry-over from other donors' samples. Sample: whole blood, taken in connection with sensitization to the hapten diphenylcyclopropenone (DPC). This chain links TRBV13 with TRBJ2-7; 8 bases are shared with TRBD2. CDR3 residues: CASSSPSGGGQWEQYF. The CDR3 DNA reads TGTGCCAGCAGCTCCCCGTCTGGCGGGGGGCAATGGGAGCAGTACTTC.